This TCR beta chain was sequenced in a study of shared clonotypes between healthy human individuals. Study-level findings and limits: Among non-shared clonotypes, generation probabilities were lower than among those shared by all four donors. The low donor count limited represented genetic and exposure-history diversity.

To note about this clone: Its antigen is as yet unknown. The same CDR3 also results from other DNA sequences found in this sample.

Sorted-subset replicate PCR reactions contained roughly 210 ng DNA, corresponding to some 30,000 T cell genomes. The table came from immunoSEQ multiplex PCR; TCRdb's copy has only in-frame clones and leaves some out. Here the sample spans 2 million to 2.5 million clones, under 95% being singletons. Germline CDR1 reads MDHEN; CDR2 reads SYDVKM. V gave up 3 bases and J gave up 3 bases; unmatched junction bases: 0. CDR3 length equals 14 residues. The chain has TRBV28 and TRBJ2-7; 12 bases agree with TRBD2. The receptor was isolated from a man aged 18 to 29 in good health. Some clones in this sample may be carry-over from other donors' samples. The specimen sequenced was naive CD4+ T cells from PBMCs. Subset given: CD45RA+ positively selected. The CDR3 protein is CASSLTSGSYEQYF. The CDR3 bases are TGTGCCAGCAGTTTGACTAGCGGGAGCTACGAGCAGTACTTC.